This T cell receptor (beta chain) was sequenced during a study of response to subunit inactivated influenza vaccine. The junction had 5 bases not matched to a gene; V was cut back by 3 bases and J by 8 bases. This CDR3 contains 15 residues. The germline V gene has CDR1 MGHRA and CDR2 YSYEKL. From the RT-PCR reads, TCRdb called clonotypes with MiXCR, one entry per CDR3 protein. The sample lists a few hundred thousand distinct CDR3 sequences; 20% to 25% were seen once. This clonotype was observed many times. Its antigen remains unknown. General study results and limits: Each seasonal flu vaccination may recruit only limited new T cells, authors suggested.

V usage is TRBV4-1 and J usage is TRBJ1-6; 9 nucleotides agree with TRBD1. Sequencing used PBMCs from blood, obtained less than 22 months after vaccination. This receptor was obtained from a man aged 50 to 69 who received an inactivated influenza vaccine. Written as DNA, the CDR3 is TGCGCCAGCAGCCAGCTGACAGGGGGTTATTCACCCCTCCACTTT. This encodes CASSQLTGGYSPLHF.